Listed below are T cell receptor beta chains from one sample, sequenced in a study of blood T cell repertoires in COVID-19. The method was immunoSEQ multiplex PCR; TCRdb's version includes in-frame clones alone and lacks a portion of them. Among 150,000 to 200,000 clones listed, about 74% were seen once. The sequencing sample was made of peripheral blood. Receptors originate from a woman aged 80 or over with acute or convalescent COVID-19. CDR3s include the opening cysteine and the closing phenylalanine or tryptophan. Each record gives: V gene, D gene, clone size, J gene, CDR3 DNA, CDR3 protein. The D gene is left open where the match is weak. Clone size appears in some rows only: once, few, many, or a class for an expanded clone.

TRBV30,.,.,TRBJ1-4,TGTGCCTGGAGTATACCACCAGGGGAGGAAAAACTGTTTTTT,CAWSIPPGEEKLFF
TRBV9,.,.,TRBJ1-2,TGTGCCAGCAGCGTAGCGCAGGTTGGGCTTGAACATGGCTACACCTTC,CASSVAQVGLEHGYTF
TRBV14,.,.,TRBJ2-7,TGTGCCAGCAGCCGGATGGACAGAACCTACGAGCAGTACTTC,CASSRMDRTYEQYF
TRBV28,.,.,TRBJ2-7,TGTGCCAGCAGTTTATTGTCAGGGGATAGATACGAGCAGTACTTC,CASSLLSGDRYEQYF
TRBV5-1,.,.,TRBJ1-1,TGCGCCAGCAGCGCAGGTGACGGTATCACTGAAGCTTTCTTT,CASSAGDGITEAFF
TRBV28,TRBD1,.,TRBJ1-2,TGTGCCAGCAGTGCCGGGACAGGGGACTATGGCTACACCTTC,CASSAGTGDYGYTF
TRBV19,TRBD1,.,TRBJ1-4,TGTGCCAGTAGTATCGACAGGGCCCCCTATGAAAAACTGTTTTTT,CASSIDRAPYEKLFF
TRBV29-1,TRBD1,.,TRBJ2-5,TGCAGCGTGAGAGGGGAAAGGGGGCGACAAGAGACCCAGTACTTC,CSVRGERGRQETQYF
TRBV14,TRBD1,.,TRBJ2-7,TGTGCCAGCAGCCAAGACCAGGGGGCTCGTCTCGAGCAGTACTTC,CASSQDQGARLEQYF
TRBV3-1/TRBV3-2,.,.,TRBJ1-2,TGTGCCAGCAGCCAAGAAGGGAGCGAAGGCTACACCTTC,CASSQEGSEGYTF
TRBV7-9,.,.,TRBJ2-1,TGTGCCAGCAGCCGCCAACTAGCCAAACGGGTCGATGAGCAGTTCTTC,CASSRQLAKRVDEQFF
TRBV7-8,.,.,TRBJ2-1,TGTGCCAGCAGCTTGGAGTGGGTATACAATGAGCAGTTCTTC,CASSLEWVYNEQFF
TRBV3-1/TRBV3-2,TRBD1,.,TRBJ2-7,TGTGCCAGCAGCCAAGCAACCGGGACAGAATTGTACTTC,CASSQATGTELYF
TRBV19,TRBD1,.,TRBJ1-2,TGTGCCAGTAGTATGACCCACAGGGGGCCCTATGGCTACACCTTC,CASSMTHRGPYGYTF
TRBV28,.,.,TRBJ1-1,TGTGCCAGCAGTGCCCCCCCGGGAACGGGAACTGAAGCTTTCTTT,CASSAPPGTGTEAFF
TRBV6-1,TRBD2,few,TRBJ2-5,TGTGCCAGCAGTGTGACGGGACTAGCGGGACAAGAGACCCAGTACTTC,CASSVTGLAGQETQYF
TRBV30,.,.,TRBJ2-5,TGTGCCTTGGTACAGGGAGGGGAGACCCAGTACTTC,CALVQGGETQYF
TRBV9,.,.,TRBJ2-3,TGTGCCAGCAGCGTAGCGGTGCAGGAAGGTACGCAGTATTTT,CASSVAVQEGTQYF
TRBV18,.,.,TRBJ2-1,TGTGCCAGCTCACCCTTAACCTACAATGAGCAGTTCTTC,CASSPLTYNEQFF
TRBV30,.,.,TRBJ2-7,TGTGCCTGGGGAGCCTCAGGGAACGAGCAGTACTTC,CAWGASGNEQYF
TRBV5-1,TRBD1,.,TRBJ2-7,TGCGCCAGCAGCCCAGGGACAGGAAAGTACGAGCAGTACTTC,CASSPGTGKYEQYF
TRBV9,TRBD1,few,TRBJ1-6,TGTGCCAGCAGCTCCCAGGGACAGGGGAATTCACCCCTCCACTTT,CASSSQGQGNSPLHF
TRBV27,TRBD2,.,TRBJ2-2,TGTGCCAGCAGTTTATTGGGACTAGTCGCCGGGGAGCTGTTTTTT,CASSLLGLVAGELFF
TRBV28,.,.,TRBJ2-1,TGTGCCAGCACCCAAGGGGGGGGAGGGGAGCAGTTCTTC,CASTQGGGGEQFF
TRBV6-5,TRBD1,.,TRBJ1-2,TGTGCCAGCAGTTTAGGATGGGACAGTGGCCGGGGCTACACCTTC,CASSLGWDSGRGYTF
TRBV10-2,TRBD2,.,TRBJ2-7,TGCGCCAGCAGTGCTTCGGGACTAGCGGGAGTAGTTCAGTACTTC,CASSASGLAGVVQYF
TRBV6-5,.,.,TRBJ1-4,TGTGCCAGCAGTTACTCGGGGGGTTTGGGTGAAAAACTGTTTTTT,CASSYSGGLGEKLFF
TRBV19,TRBD1,few,TRBJ2-5,TGTGCCAGTGCCCGCCGGGACAGGGCCGAAGAGACCCAGTACTTC,CASARRDRAEETQYF
TRBV3-1/TRBV3-2,TRBD1,.,TRBJ1-5,TGTGCCAGCAGGCAGACAGGGATCAATCAGCCCCAGCATTTT,CASRQTGINQPQHF
TRBV7-7,TRBD2,.,TRBJ2-3,TGTGCCAGCAGCCCAGTGGGGGACTATTCAGATACGCAGTATTTT,CASSPVGDYSDTQYF
TRBV18,.,.,TRBJ1-1,TGTGCCAGCTCACCACGGGGGGCTGAAGCTTTCTTT,CASSPRGAEAFF
TRBV7-2,.,.,TRBJ2-7,TGTGCCAGCAGCGCAGGCCCCCTCCGAGAGCAGTACTTC,CASSAGPLREQYF
TRBV30,.,.,TRBJ1-6,TGTGCCTGGAGTTCGATCACAGGGACACCCCTCCACTTT,CAWSSITGTPLHF
TRBV28,.,few,TRBJ1-2,TGTGCCAGCAGTTTACAGCAGGTTAACTATGGCTACACCTTC,CASSLQQVNYGYTF
TRBV29-1,.,.,TRBJ2-5,TGCAGCGCCCTCCTGACTGGGGCGGAGACCCAGTACTTC,CSALLTGAETQYF
TRBV30,TRBD1,.,TRBJ1-1,TGTGCCTGGAGCAGGGGGGCCGTAATGAACACTGAAGCTTTCTTT,CAWSRGAVMNTEAFF
TRBV10-2,.,many,TRBJ2-2,TGCGCCAGCAGTGAGATAGATACCGGGGAGCTGTTTTTT,CASSEIDTGELFF
TRBV27,TRBD2,.,TRBJ2-2,TGTGCCAGCAGTCTATCCGGGACTAGCGGAGTAGGGGAGCTGTTTTTT,CASSLSGTSGVGELFF
TRBV14,.,.,TRBJ1-1,TGTGCCAGCAGCCAAGATTCAGGGAACACTGAAGCTTTCTTT,CASSQDSGNTEAFF
TRBV4-1,TRBD1,.,TRBJ2-7,TGCGCCAGCAGCTTTCGACAGGGGGCCACCTACGAGCAGTACTTC,CASSFRQGATYEQYF
TRBV29-1,TRBD1,.,TRBJ1-2,TGCAGCGTGGGACAGCTATATGGCTACACCTTC,CSVGQLYGYTF
TRBV7-2,.,.,TRBJ1-5,TGTGCCAGCAGCTTACCATTCCGCAATCAGCCCCAGCATTTT,CASSLPFRNQPQHF
TRBV28,TRBD1,few,TRBJ1-4,TGTGCCAGCAGTTTATCCCCTCTAGGACAGGGGTATGAAAAACTGTTTTTT,CASSLSPLGQGYEKLFF
TRBV7-2,.,.,TRBJ1-6,TGTGCCAGCAGCTTAGTTTGGGCAGGGAATTCACCCCTCCACTTT,CASSLVWAGNSPLHF
TRBV6-5,TRBD1,.,TRBJ1-4,TGTGCCACCCATGGGACAGGGGGTGAAAAACTGTTTTTT,CATHGTGGEKLFF
TRBV27,.,few,TRBJ1-2,TGTGCCAGCAGTTTAGGACAGAGGTTCTATGGCTACACCTTC,CASSLGQRFYGYTF
TRBV19,.,.,TRBJ2-3,TGTGCCAGTAGTTCAGGGCTTGGGGGTAGCGGAAGGAATACGCAGTATTTT,CASSSGLGGSGRNTQYF
TRBV6-6,TRBD2,.,TRBJ2-2,TGTGCCAGCAGTTACGCGGCGGGAGCTATGACCGGGGAGCTGTTTTTT,CASSYAAGAMTGELFF
TRBV28,TRBD1,.,TRBJ1-6,TGTGCCAGCAGTCCACCGACAGGGAAAGGTGGTTCACCCCTCCACTTT,CASSPPTGKGGSPLHF
TRBV9,.,.,TRBJ2-1,TGTGCCAGCAGCCCTCCCTTTTACAATGAGCAGTTCTTC,CASSPPFYNEQFF
TRBV7-9,TRBD2,.,TRBJ2-3,TGTGCCAGCAGCTTCAGGGCTAGCGGATACACAGATACGCAGTATTTT,CASSFRASGYTDTQYF
TRBV9,.,.,TRBJ2-1,TGTGCCAGCAACCTAGCGCCCAGGAGGGGTGAGCAGTTCTTC,CASNLAPRRGEQFF
TRBV3-1/TRBV3-2,TRBD2,once,TRBJ2-4,TGTGCCAGCAGCCTTATAGCGGGAGAATCCGAAAACATTCAGTACTTC,CASSLIAGESENIQYF
TRBV11-2,.,.,TRBJ1-3,TGTGCCAGCAGCTTAGTGCGGGGAAACACCATATATTTT,CASSLVRGNTIYF
TRBV20-1,.,.,TRBJ1-1,TGCAGTGCTAGTCGGGGTTGGGGGAACACTGAAGCTTTCTTT,CSASRGWGNTEAFF
TRBV7-2,.,.,TRBJ2-7,TGTGCCAGCAGTTCCGGCAGGGGGCGGGGGGAGCAGTACTTC,CASSSGRGRGEQYF
TRBV2,TRBD2,many,TRBJ2-7,TGTGCCAGCAGTGAATTCAGACTAGCGGGACCCTACGAGCAGTACTTC,CASSEFRLAGPYEQYF
TRBV27,TRBD1,.,TRBJ1-2,TGTGCCAGCAGTCACAAGGGACAGTCATTCTATGGCTACACCTTC,CASSHKGQSFYGYTF
TRBV6-4,.,few,TRBJ2-5,TGTGCCAGCAGTGTGAGCCCACAAGAGACCCAGTACTTC,CASSVSPQETQYF
TRBV11-2,TRBD2,.,TRBJ2-3,TGTGCCAGCAGCGCATATTCGGGAGGTACAGATACGCAGTATTTT,CASSAYSGGTDTQYF